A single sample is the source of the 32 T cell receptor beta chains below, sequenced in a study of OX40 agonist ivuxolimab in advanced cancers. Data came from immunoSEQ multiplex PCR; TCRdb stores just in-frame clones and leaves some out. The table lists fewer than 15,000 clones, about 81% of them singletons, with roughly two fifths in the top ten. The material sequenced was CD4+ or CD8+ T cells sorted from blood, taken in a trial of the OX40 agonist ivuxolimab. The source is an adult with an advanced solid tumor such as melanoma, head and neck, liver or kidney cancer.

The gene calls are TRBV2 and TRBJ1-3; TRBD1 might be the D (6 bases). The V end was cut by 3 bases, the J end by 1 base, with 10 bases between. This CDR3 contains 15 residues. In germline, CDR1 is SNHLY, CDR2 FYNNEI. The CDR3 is CASSDRGGSGNTIYF. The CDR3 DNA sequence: TGTGCCAGCAGTGACAGAGGGGGGTCTGGAAACACCATATATTTT.

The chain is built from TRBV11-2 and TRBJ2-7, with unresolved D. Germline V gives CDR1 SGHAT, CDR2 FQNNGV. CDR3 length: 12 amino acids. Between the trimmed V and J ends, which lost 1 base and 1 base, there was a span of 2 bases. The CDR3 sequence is CASSLVSYEQYF. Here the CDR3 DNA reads TGTGCCAGCAGCTTAGTATCCTACGAGCAGTACTTC.

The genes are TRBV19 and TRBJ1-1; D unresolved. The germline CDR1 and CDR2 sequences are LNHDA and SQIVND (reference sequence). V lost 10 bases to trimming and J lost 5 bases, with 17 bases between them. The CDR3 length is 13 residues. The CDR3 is CATHKGGGTEAFF. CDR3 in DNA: TGTGCCACCCACAAGGGTGGAGGAACTGAAGCTTTCTTT.

The CDR3 DNA sequence: TGCGCCAGCAGCCAAGACAGACAGGGGCTGGGTTCACCCCTCCACTTT. Protein sequence: CASSQDRQGLGSPLHF. The rearrangement joins TRBV4-1 to TRBJ1-6; TRBD1 matches 8 bases. The V gene end was trimmed by 0 bases and the J gene end by 9 bases; junction bases not matched to a gene: 7. The CDR3 length is 16 residues. Germline-derived CDR1 and CDR2 are MGHRA and YSYEKL.

CDR3 protein: CATSSWHGGGYEQYF. The CDR3 nucleotides read TGTGCCACCAGCAGCTGGCACGGGGGGGGCTACGAGCAGTACTTC. The rearrangement uses TRBV15 and TRBJ2-7; 8 bases are shared with TRBD2. The CDR3 covers 15 residues. The germline V gene has CDR1 LNHNV and CDR2 YYDKDF (reference sequence). Unmatched junction bases numbered 7, after V lost 3 bases and J lost 3 bases.

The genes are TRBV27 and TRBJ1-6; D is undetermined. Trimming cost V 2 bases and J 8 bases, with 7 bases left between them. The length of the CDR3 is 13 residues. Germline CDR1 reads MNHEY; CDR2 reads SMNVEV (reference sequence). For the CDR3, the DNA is TGTGCCAGCAGTTTAATGCCAGATTCACCCCTCCACTTT. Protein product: CASSLMPDSPLHF.

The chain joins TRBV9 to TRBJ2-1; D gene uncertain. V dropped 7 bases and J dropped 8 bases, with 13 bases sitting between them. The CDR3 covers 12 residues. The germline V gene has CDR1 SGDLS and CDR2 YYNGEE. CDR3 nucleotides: TGTGCCAGCGGAAGGGCTGGAGATGAGCAGTTCTTC. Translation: CASGRAGDEQFF.

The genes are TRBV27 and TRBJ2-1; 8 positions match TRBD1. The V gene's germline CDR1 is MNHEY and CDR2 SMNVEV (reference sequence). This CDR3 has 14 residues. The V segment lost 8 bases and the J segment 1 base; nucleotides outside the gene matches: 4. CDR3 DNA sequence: TGTGCCAGCCGGGACAGGAGTTCCTACAATGAGCAGTTCTTC. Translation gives CASRDRSSYNEQFF.

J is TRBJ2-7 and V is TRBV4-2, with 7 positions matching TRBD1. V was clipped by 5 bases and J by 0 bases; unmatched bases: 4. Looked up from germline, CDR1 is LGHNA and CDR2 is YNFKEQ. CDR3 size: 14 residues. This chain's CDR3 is CASSKRDSSYEQYF. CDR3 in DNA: TGTGCCAGCAGCAAAAGGGACAGCTCCTACGAGCAGTACTTC.

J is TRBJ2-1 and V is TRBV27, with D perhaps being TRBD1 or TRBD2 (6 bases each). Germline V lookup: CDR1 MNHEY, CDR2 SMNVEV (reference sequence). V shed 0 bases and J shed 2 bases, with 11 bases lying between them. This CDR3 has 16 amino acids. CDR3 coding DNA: TGTGCCAGCAGTTTATCGAGGGGGGAAACCTACAATGAGCAGTTCTTC. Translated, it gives CASSLSRGETYNEQFF.

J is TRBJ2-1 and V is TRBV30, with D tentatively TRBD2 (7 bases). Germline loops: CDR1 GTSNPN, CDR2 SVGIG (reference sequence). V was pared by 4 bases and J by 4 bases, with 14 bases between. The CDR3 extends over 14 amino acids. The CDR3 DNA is TGTGCCTGGAACTCCGGGGGGCTGTACAATGAGCAGTTCTTC. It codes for CAWNSGGLYNEQFF.

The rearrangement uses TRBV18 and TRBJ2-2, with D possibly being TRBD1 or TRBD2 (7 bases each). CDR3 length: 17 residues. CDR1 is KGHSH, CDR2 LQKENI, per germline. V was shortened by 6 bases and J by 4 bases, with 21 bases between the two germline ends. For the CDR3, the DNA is TGTGCCAGCTCCCCTACAGCGGGGACAGAACTCACCGGGGAGCTGTTTTTT. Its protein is CASSPTAGTELTGELFF.

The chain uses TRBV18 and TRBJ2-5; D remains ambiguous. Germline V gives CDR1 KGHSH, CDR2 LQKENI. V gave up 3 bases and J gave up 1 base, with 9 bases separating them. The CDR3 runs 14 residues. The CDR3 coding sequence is TGTGCCAGCTCACCGGTCGACCCCCAAGAGACCCAGTACTTC. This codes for CASSPVDPQETQYF.

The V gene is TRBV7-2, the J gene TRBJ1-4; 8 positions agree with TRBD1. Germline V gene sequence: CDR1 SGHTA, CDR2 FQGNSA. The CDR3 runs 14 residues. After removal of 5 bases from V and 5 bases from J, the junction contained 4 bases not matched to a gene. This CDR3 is CASSLGQGNEKLFF. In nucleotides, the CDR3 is TGTGCCAGCAGCCTTGGACAGGGAAATGAAAAACTGTTTTTT.

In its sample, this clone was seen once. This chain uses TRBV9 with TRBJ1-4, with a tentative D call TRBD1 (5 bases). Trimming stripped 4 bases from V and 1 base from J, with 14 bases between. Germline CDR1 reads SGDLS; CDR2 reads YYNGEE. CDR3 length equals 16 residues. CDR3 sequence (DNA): TGTGCCAGCAGCCCAACGGGGGGTGGAACTAATGAAAAACTGTTTTTT. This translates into CASSPTGGGTNEKLFF.

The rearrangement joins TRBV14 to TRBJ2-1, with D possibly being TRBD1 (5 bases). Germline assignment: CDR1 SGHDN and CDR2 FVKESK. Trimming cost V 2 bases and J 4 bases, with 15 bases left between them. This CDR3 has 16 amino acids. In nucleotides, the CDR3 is TGTGCCAGCAGCCAACCTGCTGTAGGGGTTTACAATGAGCAGTTCTTC. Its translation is CASSQPAVGVYNEQFF.

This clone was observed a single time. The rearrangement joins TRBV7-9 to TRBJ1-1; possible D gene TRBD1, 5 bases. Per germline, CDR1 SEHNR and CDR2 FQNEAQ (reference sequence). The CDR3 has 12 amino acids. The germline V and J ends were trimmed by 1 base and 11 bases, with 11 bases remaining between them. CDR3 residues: CASSLDGGWAFF. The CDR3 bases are TGTGCCAGCAGCTTAGACGGGGGGTGGGCTTTCTTT.

The CDR3 sequence is CSVRSGSGEQFF. In nucleotides, the CDR3 is TGCAGCGTTCGGTCTGGGTCTGGTGAGCAGTTCTTC. V and J are TRBV29-1 and TRBJ2-1; D is ambiguous. This CDR3 has 12 residues. Germline lookup yields CDR1 SQVTM and CDR2 ANQGSEA. V was clipped by 5 bases and J by 9 bases, with 14 bases between them.

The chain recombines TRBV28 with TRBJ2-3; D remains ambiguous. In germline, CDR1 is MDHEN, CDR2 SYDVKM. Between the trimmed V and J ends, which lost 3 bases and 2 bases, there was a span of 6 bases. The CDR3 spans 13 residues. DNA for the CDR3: TGTGCCAGCAGTTTTACGGTCACAGATACGCAGTATTTT. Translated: CASSFTVTDTQYF.

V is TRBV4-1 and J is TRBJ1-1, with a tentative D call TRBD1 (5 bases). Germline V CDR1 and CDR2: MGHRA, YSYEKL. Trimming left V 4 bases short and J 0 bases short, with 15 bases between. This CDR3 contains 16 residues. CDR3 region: CASSLSPTAMNTEAFF. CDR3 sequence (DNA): TGCGCCAGCAGCCTCTCCCCGACAGCGATGAACACTGAAGCTTTCTTT.

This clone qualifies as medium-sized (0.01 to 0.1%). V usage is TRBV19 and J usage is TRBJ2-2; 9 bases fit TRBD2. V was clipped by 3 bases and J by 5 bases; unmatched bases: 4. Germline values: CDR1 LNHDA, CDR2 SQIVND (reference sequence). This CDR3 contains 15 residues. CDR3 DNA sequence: TGTGCCAGTAGTATGGCGGGAGGGTGGACCGGGGAGCTGTTTTTT. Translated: CASSMAGGWTGELFF.

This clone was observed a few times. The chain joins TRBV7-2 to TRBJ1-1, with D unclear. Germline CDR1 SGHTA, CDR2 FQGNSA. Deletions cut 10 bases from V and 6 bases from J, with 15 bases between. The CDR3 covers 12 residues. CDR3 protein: CAISRAAPEAFF. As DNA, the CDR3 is TGTGCCATCAGTAGGGCTGCTCCTGAAGCTTTCTTT.

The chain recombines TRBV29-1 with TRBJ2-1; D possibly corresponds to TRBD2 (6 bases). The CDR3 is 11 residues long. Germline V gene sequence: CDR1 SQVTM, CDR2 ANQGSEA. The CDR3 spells CRSRGTFEQFF. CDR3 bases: TGCAGGTCAAGAGGGACTTTTGAGCAGTTCTTC.

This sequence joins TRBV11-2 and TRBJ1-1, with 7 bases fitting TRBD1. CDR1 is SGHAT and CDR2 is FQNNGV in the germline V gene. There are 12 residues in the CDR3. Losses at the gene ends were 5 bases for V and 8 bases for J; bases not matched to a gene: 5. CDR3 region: CASSMGTEEAFF. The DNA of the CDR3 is TGTGCCAGCAGCATGGGGACAGAAGAAGCTTTCTTT.

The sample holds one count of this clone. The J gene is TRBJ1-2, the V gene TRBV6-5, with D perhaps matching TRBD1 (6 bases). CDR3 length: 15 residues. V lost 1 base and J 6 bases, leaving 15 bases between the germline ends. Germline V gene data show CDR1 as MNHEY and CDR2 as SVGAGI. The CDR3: CASSYFRGATNGYTF. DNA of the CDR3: TGTGCCAGCAGTTACTTTCGGGGGGCGACGAATGGCTACACCTTC.

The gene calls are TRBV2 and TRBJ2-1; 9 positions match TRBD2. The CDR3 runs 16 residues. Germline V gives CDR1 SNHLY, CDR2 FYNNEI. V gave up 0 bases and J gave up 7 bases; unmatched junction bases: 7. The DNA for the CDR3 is TGTGCCAGCAGTGAAGCAGTAGCGGGAGTTTTGAATGAGCAGTTCTTC. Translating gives CASSEAVAGVLNEQFF. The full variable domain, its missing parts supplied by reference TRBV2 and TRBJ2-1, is EPEVTQTPSHQVTQMGQEVILRCVPISNHLYFYWYRQILGQKVEFLVSFYNNEISEKSEIFDDQFSVERPDGSNFTLKIRSTKLEDSAMYFCASSEAVAGVLNEQFFGPGTRLTVL.

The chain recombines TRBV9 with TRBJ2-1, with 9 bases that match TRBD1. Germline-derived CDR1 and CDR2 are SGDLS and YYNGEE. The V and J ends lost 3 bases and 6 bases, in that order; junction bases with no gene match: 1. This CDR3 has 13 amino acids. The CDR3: CASSAGQGNEQFF. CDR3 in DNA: TGTGCCAGCAGCGCGGGACAGGGCAATGAGCAGTTCTTC. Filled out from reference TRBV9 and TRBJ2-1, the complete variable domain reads DSGVTQTPKHLITATGQRVTLRCSPRSGDLSVYWYQQSLDQGLQFLIQYYNGEERAKGNILERFSAQQFPDLHSELNLSSLELGDSALYFCASSAGQGNEQFFGPGTRLTVL.

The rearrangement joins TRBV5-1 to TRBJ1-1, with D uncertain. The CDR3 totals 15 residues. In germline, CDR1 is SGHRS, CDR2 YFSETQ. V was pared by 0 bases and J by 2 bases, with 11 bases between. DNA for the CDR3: TGCGCCAGCAGCTTGGTCCTGATGACAAACACTGAAGCTTTCTTT. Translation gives CASSLVLMTNTEAFF.

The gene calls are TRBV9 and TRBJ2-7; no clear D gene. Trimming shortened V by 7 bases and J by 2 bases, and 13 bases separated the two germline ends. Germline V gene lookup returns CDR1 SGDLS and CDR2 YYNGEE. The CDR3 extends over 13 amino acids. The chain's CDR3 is CASSPPFTYEQYF. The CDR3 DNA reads TGTGCCAGCTCACCACCGTTCACCTACGAGCAGTACTTC.

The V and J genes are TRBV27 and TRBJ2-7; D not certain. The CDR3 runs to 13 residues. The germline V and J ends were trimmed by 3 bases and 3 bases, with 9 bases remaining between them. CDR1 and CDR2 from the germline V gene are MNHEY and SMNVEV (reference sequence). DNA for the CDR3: TGTGCCAGCAGTTTCCTACAAGACTACGAGCAGTACTTC. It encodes CASSFLQDYEQYF.

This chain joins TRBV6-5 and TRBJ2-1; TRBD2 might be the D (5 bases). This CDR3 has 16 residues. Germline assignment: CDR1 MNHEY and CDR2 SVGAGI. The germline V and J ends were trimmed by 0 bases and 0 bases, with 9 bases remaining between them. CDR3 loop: CASSYSLGSSYNEQFF. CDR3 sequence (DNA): TGTGCCAGCAGTTACTCCTTAGGGAGCTCCTACAATGAGCAGTTCTTC.

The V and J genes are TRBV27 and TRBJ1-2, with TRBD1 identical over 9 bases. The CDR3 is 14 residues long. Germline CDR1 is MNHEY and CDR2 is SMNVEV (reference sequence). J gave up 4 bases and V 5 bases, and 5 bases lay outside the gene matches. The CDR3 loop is CASSPQGASYGYTF. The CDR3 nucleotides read TGTGCCAGCAGTCCACAGGGGGCGAGCTATGGCTACACCTTC.